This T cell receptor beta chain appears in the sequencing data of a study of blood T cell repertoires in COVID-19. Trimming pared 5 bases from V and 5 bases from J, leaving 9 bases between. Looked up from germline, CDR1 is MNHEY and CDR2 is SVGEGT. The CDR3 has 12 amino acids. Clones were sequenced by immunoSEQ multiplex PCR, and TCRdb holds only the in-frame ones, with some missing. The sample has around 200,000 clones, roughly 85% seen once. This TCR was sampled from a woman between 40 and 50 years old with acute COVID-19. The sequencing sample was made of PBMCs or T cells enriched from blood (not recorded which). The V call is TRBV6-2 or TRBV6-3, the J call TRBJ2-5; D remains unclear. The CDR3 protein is CASSNLGETQYF. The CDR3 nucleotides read TGTGCCAGCAGTAACCTCGGGGAGACCCAGTACTTC.